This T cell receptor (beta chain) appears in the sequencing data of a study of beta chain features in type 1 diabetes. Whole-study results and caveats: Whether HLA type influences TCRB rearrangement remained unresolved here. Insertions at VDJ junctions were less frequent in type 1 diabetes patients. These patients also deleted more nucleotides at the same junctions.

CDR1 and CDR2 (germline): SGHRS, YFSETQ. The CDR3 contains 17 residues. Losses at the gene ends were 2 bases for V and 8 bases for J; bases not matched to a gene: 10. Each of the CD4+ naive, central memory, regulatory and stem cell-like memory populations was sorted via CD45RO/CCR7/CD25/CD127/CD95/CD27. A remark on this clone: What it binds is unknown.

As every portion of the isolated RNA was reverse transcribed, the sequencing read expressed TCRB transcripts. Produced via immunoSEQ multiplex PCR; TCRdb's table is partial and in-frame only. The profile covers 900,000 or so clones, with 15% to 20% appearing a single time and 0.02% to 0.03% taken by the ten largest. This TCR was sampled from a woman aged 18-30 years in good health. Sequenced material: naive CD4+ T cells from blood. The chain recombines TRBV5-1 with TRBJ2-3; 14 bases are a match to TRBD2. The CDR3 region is CASSLEPGLAGVGTQYF. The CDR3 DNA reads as TGCGCCAGCAGCTTAGAGCCGGGACTAGCGGGAGTTGGTACGCAGTATTTT.